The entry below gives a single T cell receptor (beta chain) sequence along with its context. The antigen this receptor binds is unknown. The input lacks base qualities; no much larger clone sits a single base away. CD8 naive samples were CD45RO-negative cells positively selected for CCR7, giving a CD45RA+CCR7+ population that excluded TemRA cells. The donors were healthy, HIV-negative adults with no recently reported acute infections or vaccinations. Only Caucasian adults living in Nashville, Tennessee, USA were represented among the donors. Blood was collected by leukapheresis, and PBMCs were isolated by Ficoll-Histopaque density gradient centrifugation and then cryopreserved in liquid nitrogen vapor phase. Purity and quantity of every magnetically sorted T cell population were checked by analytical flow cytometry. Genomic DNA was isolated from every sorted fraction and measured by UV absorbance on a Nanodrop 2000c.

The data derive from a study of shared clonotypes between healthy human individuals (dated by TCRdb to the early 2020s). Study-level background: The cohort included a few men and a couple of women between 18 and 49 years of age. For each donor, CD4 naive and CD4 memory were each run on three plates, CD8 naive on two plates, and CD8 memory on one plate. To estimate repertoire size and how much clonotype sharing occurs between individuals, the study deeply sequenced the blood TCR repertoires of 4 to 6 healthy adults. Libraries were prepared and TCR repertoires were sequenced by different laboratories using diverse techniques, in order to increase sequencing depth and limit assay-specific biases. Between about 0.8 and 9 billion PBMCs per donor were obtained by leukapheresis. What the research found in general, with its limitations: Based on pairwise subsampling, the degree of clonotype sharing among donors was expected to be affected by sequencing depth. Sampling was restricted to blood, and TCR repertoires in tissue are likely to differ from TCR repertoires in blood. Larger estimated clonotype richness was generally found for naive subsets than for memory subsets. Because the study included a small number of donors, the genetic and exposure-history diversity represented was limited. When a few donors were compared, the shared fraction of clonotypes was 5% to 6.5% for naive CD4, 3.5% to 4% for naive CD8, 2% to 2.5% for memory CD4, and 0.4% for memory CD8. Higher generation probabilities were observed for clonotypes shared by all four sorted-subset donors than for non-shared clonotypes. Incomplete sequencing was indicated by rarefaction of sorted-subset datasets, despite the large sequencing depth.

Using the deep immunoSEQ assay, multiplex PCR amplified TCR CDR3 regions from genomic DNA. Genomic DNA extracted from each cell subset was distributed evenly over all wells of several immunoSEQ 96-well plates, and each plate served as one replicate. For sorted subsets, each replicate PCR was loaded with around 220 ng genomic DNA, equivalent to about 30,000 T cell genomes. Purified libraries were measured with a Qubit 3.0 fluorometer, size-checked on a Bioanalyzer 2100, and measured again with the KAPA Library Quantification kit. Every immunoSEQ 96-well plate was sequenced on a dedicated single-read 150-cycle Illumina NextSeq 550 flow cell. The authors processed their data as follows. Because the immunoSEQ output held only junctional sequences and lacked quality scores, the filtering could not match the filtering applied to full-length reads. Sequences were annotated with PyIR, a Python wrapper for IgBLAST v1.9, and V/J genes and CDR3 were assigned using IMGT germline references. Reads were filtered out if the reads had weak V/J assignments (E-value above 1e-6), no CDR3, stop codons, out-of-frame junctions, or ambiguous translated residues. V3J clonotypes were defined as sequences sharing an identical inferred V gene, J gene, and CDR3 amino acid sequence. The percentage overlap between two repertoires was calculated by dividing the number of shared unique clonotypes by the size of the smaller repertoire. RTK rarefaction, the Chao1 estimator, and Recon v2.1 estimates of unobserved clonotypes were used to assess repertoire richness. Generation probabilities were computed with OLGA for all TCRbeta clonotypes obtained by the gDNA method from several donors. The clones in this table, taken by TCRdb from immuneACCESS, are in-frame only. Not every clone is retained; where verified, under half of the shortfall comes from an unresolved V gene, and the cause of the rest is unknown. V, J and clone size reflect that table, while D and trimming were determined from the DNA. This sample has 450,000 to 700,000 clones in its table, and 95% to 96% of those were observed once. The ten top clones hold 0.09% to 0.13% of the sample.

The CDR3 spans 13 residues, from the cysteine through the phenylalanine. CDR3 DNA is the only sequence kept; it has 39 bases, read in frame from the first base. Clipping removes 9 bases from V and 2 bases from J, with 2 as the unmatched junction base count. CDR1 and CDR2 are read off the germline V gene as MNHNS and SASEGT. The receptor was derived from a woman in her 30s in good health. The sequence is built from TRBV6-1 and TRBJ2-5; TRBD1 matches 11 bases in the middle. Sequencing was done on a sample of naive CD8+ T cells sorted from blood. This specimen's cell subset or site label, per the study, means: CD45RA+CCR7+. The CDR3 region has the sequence CASRDRGQETQYF. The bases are TGTGCCAGTAGGGACAGGGGGCAAGAGACCCAGTACTTC.